This paragraph covers one T cell receptor (beta chain) sequence. What antigen it recognizes has not been identified. No much larger clone is present one base from it, and per-base qualities are unavailable. This sample is part of a study of T cell changes during pregnancy in multiple sclerosis (dated by TCRdb to the late 2010s). About the study as a whole: Changes in the T cell repertoire over the course of pregnancy were examined in this study in women with multiple sclerosis.

Trimming removed 6 bases from V and 4 bases from J, leaving 13 bases between the germline ends. For CDR1 and CDR2, the germline V gene lists KGHSH and LQKENI. The CDR3 sequence holds 13 residues, the cysteine and phenylalanine included. Only the CDR3 DNA stays, 39 bases, in frame from base 1. Receptor amplification or capture employed the immunoSEQ multiplex PCR assay. Held by TCRdb, this immuneACCESS table contains in-frame sequences only and omits some clones. Under half of the omission traces to an unresolved V gene where checked; the cause of the rest is unknown. In this sample the table shows some 39,000 clones, around 92% of which occur a single time. Roughly 1.2% of the sample rests with the top ten.

Specimen: PBMCs (not recorded whether the cells were cultured). This receptor was taken from a female donor with multiple sclerosis, enrolled in a pregnancy study. The chain employs TRBV18 and TRBJ2-7; the D call is tentative, TRBD1 or TRBD2, as each matches 6 bases. The DNA sequence is TGTGCCAGCTCCCCGGGGGCTTATTACGAGCAGTACTTC. Its translation is CASSPGAYYEQYF. Extended through the reference TRBV18 and TRBJ2-7 proteins, this CDR3 yields the full variable domain: NAGVMQNPRHLVRRRGQEARLRCSPMKGHSHVYWYRQLPEEGLKFMVYLQKENIIDESGMPKERFSAEFPKEGPSILRIQQVVRGDSAAYFCASSPGAYYEQYFGPGTRLTVT.